Sequencing of this T cell receptor (beta chain) was carried out in a study of blood T cells in healthy people across ages. Study-wide points: Unsorted PBMCs blocked a conclusive comparison of naive and antigen-experienced cells.

Details on this clonotype: Its antigen is still unknown.

The use of a sample-barcoded 5' primer and a J-beta primer mix characterized a second PCR of about 7 to 12 cycles. Template switching added a 12-random-nucleotide identifier to every cDNA molecule. Every individual sample yielded 2.5 million or more paired-end reads (each containing CDR3). TCRdb itself ran the 5' RACE reads through MiXCR, one entry per CDR3 protein. This table has about 780,000 distinct CDR3 sequences, 60% to 80% appearing once. The sequenced sample consisted of blood. The TCR was taken from a man between 25 and 39 years old in good health.

The CDR3 bases are TGTGCCAGCAGCTTAGGCCCTCCGGCGGGAGCCTACAATGAGCAGTTCTTC. It yields the protein CASSLGPPAGAYNEQFF. The V call is TRBV11-3, the J call TRBJ2-1; 7 bases map to TRBD2. After removal of 1 base from V and 2 bases from J, the junction contained 8 bases not matched to a gene. CDR3 length: 17 amino acids. The germline gives CDR1 SGHNT, CDR2 YENEEA.